These 9 T cell receptor beta chains were all obtained from the same sample, sequenced in a study of blood T cell repertoires in COVID-19. Sequencing used immunoSEQ multiplex PCR; TCRdb keeps in-frame clones, though not all of them. The sample lists about 410,000 clones, 86% seen once, with almost 1.5% in the top ten. Sequenced input: peripheral blood. These receptors were taken from a woman in her 30s with active or convalescent COVID-19.

The chain uses TRBV6-4 and TRBJ1-4; D may be TRBD1 (5 bases). V dropped 0 bases and J dropped 5 bases, with 10 bases sitting between them. The CDR3 extends over 15 amino acids. Germline assignment: CDR1 MRHNA and CDR2 SNTAGT. The CDR3 DNA sequence: TGTGCCAGCAGTGACTCAACAGGACCCAATGAAAAACTGTTTTTT. Its translation: CASSDSTGPNEKLFF.

The chain couples TRBV19 to TRBJ1-5, with D hard to call. Germline V gene lookup returns CDR1 LNHDA and CDR2 SQIVND (reference sequence). The CDR3 contains 14 residues. V dropped 8 bases and J dropped 0 bases, with 11 bases sitting between them. CDR3 residues: CASSEAYSNQPQHF. The DNA for the CDR3 is TGTGCCAGTTCAGAGGCTTATAGCAATCAGCCCCAGCATTTT.

The chain carries TRBV5-4 and TRBJ1-1, with 9 bases identical to TRBD1. V shed 4 bases, J shed 10 bases, and the junction held 11 bases outside the gene matches. Germline assignment: CDR1 SGHNT and CDR2 YYREEE (reference sequence). This CDR3 is built from 14 residues. The DNA for the CDR3 is TGTGCCAGCAGCGACGGGACAGGGTTCAGAGGAGCTTTCTTT. It specifies CASSDGTGFRGAFF.

This rearrangement joins TRBV5-6 to TRBJ1-1; 9 positions agree with TRBD1. The CDR3 consists of 15 residues. V shed 4 bases and J 4 bases; nucleotides not matched to a gene: 8. CDR1 is SGHDT and CDR2 is YYEEEE in the germline V gene. The chain's CDR3 is CASSRRTGVGTEAFF. The CDR3 DNA follows: TGTGCCAGCAGCCGAAGGACAGGGGTGGGCACTGAAGCTTTCTTT.

This clone was detected only once. The chain joins TRBV4-1 to TRBJ1-2; D might be TRBD1 (5 bases). The V gene lost 1 base and the J gene lost 5 bases, with 8 bases spanning the gap. This CDR3 has 13 amino acids. Germline V gene sequence: CDR1 MGHRA, CDR2 YSYEKL. The CDR3 protein is CASSQGGPYGYTF. DNA for the CDR3: TGCGCCAGCAGCCAAGGGGGCCCGTATGGCTACACCTTC.

The chain couples TRBV5-1 to TRBJ2-1; D possibly corresponds to TRBD2 (6 bases). There are 15 residues in the CDR3. Trimming pared 3 bases from V and 3 bases from J, leaving 13 bases between. The V gene's germline CDR1 is SGHRS and CDR2 YFSETQ. Here the CDR3 DNA reads TGCGCCAGCAGCTCCAGCGGGCCTCGCTACAATGAGCAGTTCTTC. Translated, it gives CASSSSGPRYNEQFF.

The sample holds one count of this clone. This rearrangement joins TRBV7-2 to TRBJ2-5; the match to TRBD2 covers 11 bases. Trimming cost V 3 bases and J 1 base; bases outside gene matches: 1. The CDR3 has 15 residues. CDR1 SGHTA and CDR2 FQGNSA come from the germline V gene. The DNA of the CDR3 is TGTGCCAGCAGCTTGACTAGCGGGGTCCAAGAGACCCAGTACTTC. Its translation: CASSLTSGVQETQYF.

This chain connects TRBV19 to TRBJ2-1; weak D call: TRBD1 (5 bases). Trimming removed 4 bases from V and 0 bases from J, with 10 bases in between. This CDR3 is built from 15 residues. Germline-derived CDR1 and CDR2 are LNHDA and SQIVND (reference sequence). This chain's CDR3 is CASSRGQSSYNEQFF. In DNA form, the CDR3 reads TGTGCCAGTAGTAGGGGCCAGAGCTCCTACAATGAGCAGTTCTTC.

This sequence joins TRBV5-1 and TRBJ2-3; 8 bases line up with TRBD2. The germline gives CDR1 SGHRS, CDR2 YFSETQ. The CDR3 extends over 15 amino acids. V dropped 0 bases and J dropped 6; count of bases not matched to a gene: 6. The CDR3 loop reads CASSLESGLVDTQYF. The CDR3 bases are TGCGCCAGCAGCTTGGAGTCGGGACTAGTGGATACGCAGTATTTT.